These T cell receptor beta chains were read from a single sample in a study of cytomegalovirus exposure and HLA in healthy donors. The assay was immunoSEQ multiplex PCR, and TCRdb's table has in-frame clones only and misses some. Here the sample spans some 150,000 clones, roughly four fifths being singletons. The material sequenced was PBMCs. The source is a woman aged 40 to 50 in good health and CMV-seronegative. Each CDR3 is given with its conserved first and last residue. D genes are given only for firm matches. Clone size appears in some rows only: once, few, many, or a class for an expanded clone.

>-|-|TRBV5-1|TRBJ2-7
CASSPTGNYEQYF
TGCGCCAGCAGCCCTACAGGGAACTACGAGCAGTACTTC
>-|TRBD2|TRBV2|TRBJ2-1
CASSVFGTSGVKSYNEQFF
TGTGCCAGCAGTGTCTTTGGGACTAGCGGGGTTAAATCCTACAATGAGCAGTTCTTC
>-|TRBD2|TRBV6-5|TRBJ2-1
CASSLLAGDDEQFF
TGTGCCAGCAGCCTCTTAGCGGGAGATGATGAGCAGTTCTTC
>-|TRBD1|TRBV9|TRBJ1-3
CASSARSPGTGMGNTIYF
TGTGCCAGCAGCGCCCGTAGCCCCGGGACAGGGATGGGAAACACCATATATTTT
>-|-|TRBV7-9|TRBJ1-4
CASSPQDSSSLEKLFF
TGTGCCAGCAGCCCACAGGACAGCAGTTCCCTAGAAAAACTGTTTTTT
>-|TRBD1|TRBV7-3|TRBJ1-2
CSSSLAGTGILENYGYTF
TGTTCCAGCAGCTTAGCCGGGACAGGCATTCTAGAGAACTATGGCTACACCTTC
>-|-|TRBV7-2|TRBJ2-3
CASSAGASQYF
TGTGCCAGCAGCGCAGGCGCGTCGCAGTATTTT
>-|TRBD2|TRBV9|TRBJ2-7
CASSAHLAGGFYEQYF
TGTGCCAGCAGCGCACATCTAGCGGGAGGTTTCTACGAGCAGTACTTC
>-|TRBD1|TRBV5-4|TRBJ2-5
CASSPARTGDQETQYF
TGTGCCAGCAGCCCGGCCCGGACAGGGGACCAAGAGACCCAGTACTTC
>-|TRBD2|TRBV7-9|TRBJ2-7
CASSLHVGLAGGYEQYF
TGTGCCAGCAGCCTCCACGTCGGACTAGCGGGAGGCTACGAGCAGTACTTC
>-|TRBD1|TRBV7-9|TRBJ1-5
CASSLQGDQPQHF
TGTGCCAGCAGCTTACAGGGGGATCAGCCCCAGCATTTT
>-|-|TRBV5-1|TRBJ1-4
CASRIGTQKLFF
TGCGCCAGCCGGATAGGGACACAAAAACTGTTTTTT
>-|-|TRBV28|TRBJ1-1
CASSDVPGTLLNTEAFF
TGTGCCAGCAGTGATGTTCCAGGCACACTCCTGAACACTGAAGCTTTCTTT
>-|-|TRBV5-6|TRBJ2-7
CASSFRGRKYEQYF
TGTGCCAGCAGCTTCAGGGGGAGGAAATACGAGCAGTACTTC
>-|-|TRBV28|TRBJ2-7
CASSGALAYEQYF
TGTGCCAGCAGTGGGGCCCTAGCCTACGAGCAGTACTTC
>-|-|TRBV11-2|TRBJ2-7
CASSPGGEQYF
TGTGCCAGCAGCCCCGGTGGCGAGCAGTACTTC
>-|TRBD1|TRBV15|TRBJ2-5
CATSRQGASETQYF
TGTGCCACCAGTAGACAGGGGGCCTCAGAGACCCAGTACTTC
>-|-|TRBV15|TRBJ2-3
CATGNGNAPTDTQYF
TGTGCCACCGGGAACGGGAACGCACCCACAGATACGCAGTATTTT
>-|-|TRBV11-2|TRBJ2-7
CASSHSREDEQYF
TGTGCCAGCAGCCACAGTAGGGAGGACGAGCAGTACTTC
>-|-|TRBV28|TRBJ1-1
CASSLRGYMNTEAFF
TGTGCCAGCAGTTTAAGGGGGTACATGAACACTGAAGCTTTCTTT
>once|-|TRBV2|TRBJ2-7
CASSERAGSYEQYF
TGTGCCAGCAGTGAAAGAGCGGGTTCCTACGAGCAGTACTTC
>-|TRBD2|TRBV4-3|TRBJ2-7
CASSQDSGRLSYEQYF
TGCGCCAGCAGCCAAGATAGCGGGAGGCTCTCCTACGAGCAGTACTTC
>-|TRBD2|TRBV19|TRBJ2-7
CASKLAGENEQYF
TGTGCCAGTAAACTAGCGGGAGAGAACGAGCAGTACTTC
>once|-|TRBV9|TRBJ1-2
CASSVTGISYGYTF
TGTGCCAGCAGCGTAACAGGGATATCCTATGGCTACACCTTC
>-|-|TRBV7-9|TRBJ1-5
CASSYDSQPQHF
TGTGCCAGCAGCTACGACAGTCAGCCCCAGCATTTT
>-|TRBD2|TRBV2|TRBJ2-5
CASIPGLAGGETQYF
TGTGCCAGCATTCCGGGACTAGCGGGAGGGGAGACCCAGTACTTC
>-|-|TRBV5-1|TRBJ1-6
CASSLYTRSSYNSPLHF
TGCGCCAGCAGCTTGTACACTAGGAGCTCCTATAATTCACCCCTCCACTTT
>-|-|TRBV27|TRBJ2-7
CASSLGQGYDEQYF
TGTGCCAGCAGTTTGGGGCAGGGTTATGACGAGCAGTACTTC
>-|-|TRBV30|TRBJ2-5
CAWSVTGETQYF
TGTGCCTGGAGTGTTACGGGGGAGACCCAGTACTTC
>once|-|TRBV18|TRBJ2-1
CASSPQVIENEQFF
TGTGCCAGCTCACCCCAGGTTATTGAAAATGAGCAGTTCTTC
>-|-|TRBV5-1|TRBJ2-1
CASGGGQYNEQFF
TGCGCCAGCGGGGGGGGACAATACAATGAGCAGTTCTTC
>few|-|TRBV9|TRBJ2-2
CASSVAGTPNTGELFF
TGTGCCAGCAGCGTCGCCGGGACACCTAACACCGGGGAGCTGTTTTTT
>once|TRBD1|TRBV14|TRBJ1-3
CASSKGTVVLSSGNTIYF
TGTGCCAGCAGCAAGGGGACAGTCGTCTTAAGCTCTGGAAACACCATATATTTT
>once|TRBD1|TRBV11-3|TRBJ1-1
CASSPGVGTGGTEAFF
TGTGCCAGCAGCCCCGGGGTTGGGACAGGGGGCACTGAAGCTTTCTTT
>-|-|TRBV7-8|TRBJ2-2
CASSLERAGGELFF
TGTGCCAGCAGCTTAGAGAGGGCGGGCGGGGAGCTGTTTTTT
>once|TRBD1|TRBV20-1|TRBJ2-5
CSASFRDRYF
TGCAGTGCTAGTTTCCGGGACAGGTACTTC
>-|TRBD2|TRBV5-5|TRBJ2-1
CASSLASGSYNEQFF
TGTGCCAGCAGCTTGGCTAGCGGGAGCTACAATGAGCAGTTCTTC
>few|-|TRBV7-9|TRBJ2-2
CASSLVWNTGELFF
TGTGCCAGCAGCTTAGTCTGGAACACCGGGGAGCTGTTTTTT
>-|-|TRBV14|TRBJ1-2
CASSPTREGWYGYTF
TGTGCCAGCAGCCCGACAAGGGAGGGGTGGTATGGCTACACCTTC
>-|-|TRBV7-8|TRBJ1-5
CASSPGSNQPQHF
TGTGCCAGCTCCCCAGGGAGCAATCAGCCCCAGCATTTT
>-|TRBD2|TRBV7-2|TRBJ2-7
CASSSVRGSYEQYF
TGTGCCAGCAGCTCTGTGCGGGGGTCCTACGAGCAGTACTTC
>-|-|TRBV2|TRBJ1-3
CASGRGHINGNTIYF
TGTGCCAGCGGGAGGGGACACATCAACGGAAACACCATATATTTT
>few|-|TRBV21-1|TRBJ2-1
CASSPGLADNEQFF
TGTGCCAGCAGCCCGGGACTAGCGGACAATGAGCAGTTCTTC
>-|-|TRBV6-6|TRBJ2-7
CASSYTAGRYEQYF
TGTGCCAGCAGTTACACTGCAGGGCGGTACGAGCAGTACTTC
>-|-|TRBV27|TRBJ2-1
CASSTLTLADSYNEQFF
TGTGCCAGCAGTACACTCACATTAGCGGACTCCTACAATGAGCAGTTCTTC
>-|-|TRBV4-3|TRBJ1-1
CASSYGLRTEAFF
TGCGCCAGCAGCTATGGACTGCGAACTGAAGCTTTCTTT
>-|-|TRBV4-2|TRBJ2-3
CASSQGNSGTDTQYF
TGTGCCAGCAGCCAAGGTAATAGCGGCACAGATACGCAGTATTTT
>once|-|TRBV6-4|TRBJ1-2
CASSQGPNGDYGYTF
TGTGCCAGCAGTCAGGGTCCGAACGGAGACTATGGCTACACCTTC
>once|TRBD1|TRBV2|TRBJ1-1
CASSVGQEAFF
TGTGCCAGCAGTGTGGGACAGGAAGCTTTCTTT
>-|TRBD2|TRBV7-2|TRBJ2-7
CASSSSSGSSSDNF
TGTGCCAGCAGCTCCTCTAGCGGGAGTTCGTCCGATAACTTC
>few|-|TRBV5-4|TRBJ1-4
CASSLGQRNEKLFF
TGTGCCAGCAGCTTGGGACAGAGAAATGAAAAACTGTTTTTT
>-|-|TRBV7-9|TRBJ2-3
CASSSFRGFTDTQYF
TGTGCCAGCAGCTCGTTCAGGGGTTTCACAGATACGCAGTATTTT
>-|-|TRBV7-3|TRBJ1-1
CASSLFDSTEAFF
TGTGCCAGCAGCTTATTTGACTCTACTGAAGCTTTCTTT
>-|-|TRBV14|TRBJ1-2
CASSQSGTYYGYTF
TGTGCCAGCAGCCAAAGCGGGACCTACTATGGCTACACCTTC
>once|TRBD2|TRBV4-2|TRBJ2-2
CASSQIAGGLVPGELFF
TGTGCCAGCAGCCAGATAGCGGGAGGGCTAGTCCCCGGGGAGCTGTTTTTT
>-|TRBD2|TRBV9|TRBJ2-6
CASSVLWVAGDSGANVLTF
TGTGCCAGCAGCGTACTATGGGTAGCGGGAGATTCTGGGGCCAACGTCCTGACTTTC
>-|-|TRBV5-1|TRBJ2-5
CASSSGVGGETQYF
TGCGCCAGCAGCTCCGGTGTGGGGGGAGAGACCCAGTACTTC